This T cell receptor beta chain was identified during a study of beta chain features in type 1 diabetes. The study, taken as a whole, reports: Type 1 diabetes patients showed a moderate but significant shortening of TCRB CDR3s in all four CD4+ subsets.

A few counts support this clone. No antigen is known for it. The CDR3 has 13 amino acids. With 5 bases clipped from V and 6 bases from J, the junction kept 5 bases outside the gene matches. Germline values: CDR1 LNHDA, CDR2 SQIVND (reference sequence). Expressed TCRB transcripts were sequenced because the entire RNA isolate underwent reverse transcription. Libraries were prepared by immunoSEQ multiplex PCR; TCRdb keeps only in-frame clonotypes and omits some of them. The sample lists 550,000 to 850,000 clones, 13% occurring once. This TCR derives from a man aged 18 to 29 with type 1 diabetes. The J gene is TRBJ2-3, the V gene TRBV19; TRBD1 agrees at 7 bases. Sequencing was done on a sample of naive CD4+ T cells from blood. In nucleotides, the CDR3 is TGTGCCAGTAGTCTTGACAGGGAGGATACGCAGTATTTT. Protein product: CASSLDREDTQYF.